The 14 T cell receptor beta chains given below trace back to one sample, sequenced in a study of blood T cell repertoires in COVID-19. Clones were sequenced by immunoSEQ multiplex PCR, and TCRdb holds only the in-frame ones, with some missing. Among around 370,000 clones listed, approximately 91% were seen once. The specimen was peripheral blood. The receptors were sampled from a woman in her seventies with COVID-19, enrolled during active disease.

CDR3 sequence: CAISFTEANYGYTF. The CDR3 DNA reads TGTGCCATCAGTTTCACAGAAGCTAACTATGGCTACACCTTC. The rearrangement uses TRBV10-3 and TRBJ1-2; D unclear. Germline values: CDR1 ENHRY, CDR2 SYGVKD. Trimming pared 5 bases from V and 0 bases from J, leaving 10 bases between. The CDR3 has 14 residues.

The V call is TRBV4-3, the J call TRBJ1-2; D is perhaps TRBD1 (5 bases). The V gene's germline CDR1 is LGHNA and CDR2 YSLEER. The ends were cut back, 0 bases at V and 2 bases at J, with 10 bases in the middle. The CDR3 totals 15 residues. CDR3 in DNA: TGCGCCAGCAGCCAAGATATGCAGGGCAACTATGGCTACACCTTC. Translating it yields CASSQDMQGNYGYTF.

This sequence joins TRBV12-5 and TRBJ1-5; 7 positions agree with TRBD1. After removal of 0 bases from V and 5 bases from J, the junction contained 16 bases not matched to a gene. From germline, CDR1 is LGHNT and CDR2 FRNRAP. The CDR3 extends over 19 amino acids. As DNA, the CDR3 is TGTGCTAGTGGTTTGGTACTATCCTTAAGTGACAGGGTACATCAGCCCCAGCATTTT. This translates into CASGLVLSLSDRVHQPQHF. Together with reference TRBV12-5 and TRBJ1-5, the CDR3 gives the full variable domain: DARVTQTPRHKVTEMGQEVTMRCQPILGHNTVFWYRQTMMQGLELLAYFRNRAPLDDSGMPKDRFSAEMPDATLATLKIQPSEPRDSAVYFCASGLVLSLSDRVHQPQHFGDGTRLSIL.

V usage is TRBV5-1 and J usage is TRBJ2-7; 7 bases are a match to TRBD1. Trimming took 4 bases from V and 6 from J; bases not matched to a gene: 10. CDR3 length: 14 residues. Germline V gene data show CDR1 as SGHRS and CDR2 as YFSETQ. CDR3 sequence: CASSPGQARGEQYF. CDR3 bases: TGCGCCAGCAGCCCTGGACAGGCACGGGGCGAGCAGTACTTC.

This chain uses TRBV4-2 with TRBJ2-7, with 10 bases lining up with TRBD1. Germline V lookup: CDR1 LGHNA, CDR2 YNFKEQ. The length of the CDR3 is 15 residues. V trimming: 4 bases; J trimming: 3 bases; junction bases outside the gene matches: 6. The CDR3 loop is CASSRGQGVFYEQYF. CDR3 sequence (DNA): TGTGCCAGCAGCCGTGGACAGGGGGTATTCTACGAGCAGTACTTC.

The V gene is TRBV29-1, the J gene TRBJ2-7, with D possibly being TRBD2 (5 bases). The CDR3 is made up of 13 amino acids. V lost 4 bases and J lost 1, with 11 bases in between. Per germline, CDR1 SQVTM and CDR2 ANQGSEA. In nucleotides, the CDR3 is TGCAGCGTTGCGGGGATTGGGTCCTACGAGCAGTACTTC. This codes for CSVAGIGSYEQYF.

This chain connects TRBV12-5 to TRBJ1-1; D not certain. Germline V gene data show CDR1 as LGHNT and CDR2 as FRNRAP. The ends were cut back, 3 bases at V and 11 bases at J, with 13 bases in the middle. The CDR3 is 12 residues long. CDR3 loop: CASGFGGVAAFF. The CDR3 DNA sequence: TGTGCTAGTGGTTTCGGCGGTGTGGCTGCTTTCTTT.

V and J are TRBV11-3 and TRBJ2-5, with 11 bases matching TRBD1. With 1 base clipped from V and 3 bases from J, the junction kept 4 bases outside the gene matches. Germline CDR1 SGHNT, CDR2 YENEEA. There are 16 residues in the CDR3. CDR3 in amino acids: CASSLGTGGGEETQYF. The CDR3 DNA follows: TGTGCCAGCAGCTTAGGGACAGGGGGCGGAGAAGAGACCCAGTACTTC.

This sequence joins TRBV1 and TRBJ2-6; TRBD1, the D gene given by the table, was not confirmed from the DNA. TRBV1 is designated a pseudogene. The CDR3 contains 18 residues. CDR3 loop: CTSSQDDTGPAGANVLTF. DNA for the CDR3: TGCACCAGCAGCCAAGATGATACAGGGCCAGCTGGGGCCAACGTCCTGACTTTC.

This clone has only one observation. The V and J genes are TRBV4-1 and TRBJ2-7; 9 bases fit TRBD2. Germline assignment: CDR1 MGHRA and CDR2 YSYEKL. The ends lost 7 bases at V and 3 bases at J; junction bases unmatched: 10. The CDR3 is 15 residues long. The CDR3 reads CASTYASGEIYEQYF. The CDR3 region has the DNA TGCGCCAGCACCTACGCTAGCGGGGAAATCTACGAGCAGTACTTC.

The V call is TRBV29-1, the J call TRBJ2-3; no definite D call. The CDR3 has 15 residues. V lost 4 bases and J 0 bases, leaving 14 bases between the germline ends. Germline V gives CDR1 SQVTM, CDR2 ANQGSEA. The CDR3 DNA reads as TGCAGCGTTGTATCCGTGTTTACTAGCACAGATACGCAGTATTTT. This encodes CSVVSVFTSTDTQYF.

This clone is a singleton in its sample. The chain combines TRBV7-2 with TRBJ1-5; no reliable D call. Between the trimmed V and J ends, which lost 4 bases and 7 bases, there was a span of 8 bases. The CDR3 is 12 amino acids. The germline V gene has CDR1 SGHTA and CDR2 FQGNSA. The CDR3 sequence is CASSYGGQPQHF. The DNA of the CDR3 is TGTGCCAGCAGCTACGGAGGGCAGCCCCAGCATTTT.

CDR3 sequence (DNA): TGTGCCAGCAGTTACACGGGACAGGGATACTATGGCTACACCTTC. Translated, it gives CASSYTGQGYYGYTF. The rearrangement joins TRBV6-2 or TRBV6-3 to TRBJ1-2, with 9 bases lining up with TRBD1. The V and J ends lost 2 bases and 3 bases, in that order; junction bases with no gene match: 4. Germline CDR1 reads MNHEY; CDR2 reads SVGEGT. This CDR3 comprises 15 residues.

The V gene is TRBV9, the J gene TRBJ2-7; maybe TRBD2 (6 bases). The V end lost 4 bases, the J end lost 6 bases, and 23 bases lay between the germline ends. The CDR3 runs to 16 residues. The germline V gene encodes CDR1 SGDLS and CDR2 YYNGEE. The CDR3 is CASSSPGDPPKSEQYF. CDR3 nucleotide sequence: TGTGCCAGCAGCTCACCGGGAGATCCTCCGAAATCCGAGCAGTACTTC.